The rows below give T cell receptor beta chains drawn from one sample of a study of cytomegalovirus exposure and HLA in healthy donors. TCRdb keeps only in-frame clones here, not all; method: immunoSEQ multiplex PCR. The sample contains 35,000 to 50,000 clones, around 58% of which appear only once. The sequencing sample was made of PBMCs. These receptors were taken from a man aged 60-69 years in good health and CMV-seropositive. CDR3s include the opening cysteine and the closing phenylalanine or tryptophan. The order of the fields is J gene, V gene, CDR3 protein.

TRBJ1-5 | TRBV19 | CASSSDRNQPQHF
TRBJ2-4 | TRBV19 | CASSIDAAGVGKNIQYF
TRBJ1-1 | TRBV6-6 | CASRRKGSASEAFF
TRBJ1-4 | TRBV7-2 | CASSGRGANNEKLFF
TRBJ1-1 | TRBV11-2 | CASSPWVQGNTEAFF
TRBJ2-5 | TRBV27 | CASSSGLAYETQYF
TRBJ2-5 | TRBV5-6 | CASSFRGTGRQETQYF
TRBJ2-1 | TRBV7-8 | CASSLRLAGYNEQFF
TRBJ2-5 | TRBV5-1 | CASARERETQYF
TRBJ1-5 | TRBV11-2 | CASSLVPNQPQHF
TRBJ2-2 | TRBV23-1 | CASYTSGTGELFF
TRBJ1-5 | TRBV6-6 | CASKGRGTHQPQHF